A selection of T cell receptor beta chains follows, all from one sample in a study of shared clonotypes between healthy human individuals. Sequencing used immunoSEQ multiplex PCR; TCRdb keeps in-frame clones, though not all of them. In the table there are about 980,000 clones, about 80% of which are singletons. The sequenced material came from memory CD4+ T cells sorted from blood. These receptors all come from a man in his late teens or twenties in good health. The CDR3 runs from the conserved cysteine through the conserved F or W. A D gene is named only where the DNA matches it firmly. Part of the rows lack a size; the others show once, few, many or a class for expanded clones.

TRBD1 | . | TRBJ1-5 | TRBV7-9 | CASSLATTGTSNQPQHF | TGTGCCAGCAGCTTAGCCACGACAGGGACTAGCAATCAGCCCCAGCATTTT
. | . | TRBJ2-7 | TRBV15 | CATSRDLSANEQYF | TGTGCCACCAGCAGAGATCTTAGCGCGAACGAGCAGTACTTC
. | . | TRBJ2-5 | TRBV10-3 | CAISESILSGETQYF | TGTGCCATCAGTGAGTCGATTCTATCAGGGGAGACCCAGTACTTC
. | . | TRBJ1-1 | TRBV5-1 | CASSNYLRDSKEAFF | TGCGCCAGCAGCAATTACCTACGGGACTCAAAAGAAGCTTTCTTT
TRBD1 | . | TRBJ1-2 | TRBV19 | CASSRTGDFGGYTF | TGTGCCAGTAGTCGGACAGGGGACTTTGGAGGCTACACCTTC
. | . | TRBJ2-3 | TRBV6-4 | CASSPRKDTQYF | TGTGCCAGCAGCCCACGAAAGGATACGCAGTATTTT
. | few | TRBJ2-5 | TRBV7-9 | CASLLGGGQETQYF | TGTGCCAGCTTGCTAGGTGGTGGGCAAGAGACCCAGTACTTC
. | . | TRBJ2-6 | TRBV5-1 | CASSLLPSGANVLTF | TGCGCCAGCAGCCTACTCCCCTCTGGGGCCAACGTCCTGACTTTC
. | . | TRBJ1-1 | TRBV7-2 | CASSLDGVKAFF | TGTGCCAGCAGCTTAGATGGGGTCAAAGCTTTCTTT
. | . | TRBJ1-1 | TRBV19 | CASSIGTRTAPEAFF | TGTGCCAGTAGTATAGGGACCCGGACAGCCCCTGAAGCTTTCTTT
. | once | TRBJ2-7 | TRBV11-2 | CASSLTAARDEQYF | TGTGCCAGCAGCTTAACGGCAGCTCGCGACGAGCAGTACTTC
. | . | TRBJ2-5 | TRBV29-1 | CSVAVGGETQYF | TGCAGCGTTGCTGTTGGGGGAGAGACCCAGTACTTC